The clone carrying this T cell receptor beta chain turned up a few times. This CDR3 contains 14 residues. V lost 6 bases, J lost 2 bases, and 14 bases lay in between. The germline CDR1 and CDR2 sequences are ENHRY and SYGVKD. CD45RO-negative, CCR7-positively selected cells formed the naive CD8 fraction, excluding terminally differentiated effector memory CD45RA+ cells. The data derive from a study of shared clonotypes between healthy human individuals. Study background: Each donor's CD8 memory used one plate, CD8 naive two, each CD4 subset three.

Repertoires were generated with immunoSEQ multiplex PCR, while TCRdb's copy carries only in-frame clones and drops some. Among more than 2 million clones listed, about 95% were seen once. The genes are TRBV10-3 and TRBJ2-7, with D perhaps TRBD2 (6 bases). This TCR derives from a man aged 18-30 years in good health. Sample: naive CD8+ T cells sorted from blood. CDR3 DNA: TGTGCCATCAGGGAGGGTTTCGGTCCCTACGAGCAGTACTTC. Translation: CAIREGFGPYEQYF.